Sequencing of this T cell receptor beta chain was carried out in a study of blood T cell repertoires in COVID-19. Method: immunoSEQ multiplex PCR; TCRdb's copy keeps in-frame clones and lacks some. The sample records 270,000 or so clones, approximately 90% being singletons. This CDR3 is 18 amino acids long. CDR1 GTSNPN and CDR2 SVGIG come from the germline V gene (reference sequence). V lost 0 bases and J lost 0; bases outside the gene matches: 8. The rearrangement uses TRBV30 and TRBJ1-1; 12 nucleotides agree with TRBD1. Sequences were obtained from PBMCs or T cells enriched from blood (not recorded which). The sequence came from a middle-aged woman with acute COVID-19. The CDR3 coding sequence is TGTGCCTGGAGTGTTCAAATTGGGACAGGGGGCATGAACACTGAAGCTTTCTTT. It is translated as CAWSVQIGTGGMNTEAFF. Combining the CDR3 with reference TRBV30 and TRBJ1-1 gives the whole variable domain SQTIHQWPATLVQPVGSPLSLECTVEGTSNPNLYWYRQAAGRGLQLLFYSVGIGQISSEVPQNLSASRPQDRQFILSSKKLLLSDSGFYLCAWSVQIGTGGMNTEAFFGQGTRLTVV.